The source of this TCR beta chain is a study of shared clonotypes between healthy human individuals. Overall study context: Each donor's CD4 naive and CD4 memory cells filled three plates apiece, CD8 naive two, and CD8 memory one.

Germline V lookup: CDR1 SNHLY, CDR2 FYNNEI. Trimming removed 3 bases at V and 2 bases at J, with 10 bases between. CDR3 size: 14 residues. Broader study findings: What limited the represented genetic and exposure-history diversity was the small number of donors.

In regard to this clone: Its cognate antigen is unknown.

The sorted-subset replicate PCRs were given roughly 190 ng DNA, which is about 29,000 T cell genomes. Repertoires were generated with immunoSEQ multiplex PCR, while TCRdb's copy carries only in-frame clones and drops some. Among some 2 million clones listed, about 95% were seen once. CD45RO negativity and positive selection for CCR7 defined naive CD8 cells, a population that excluded terminally differentiated effector memory CD45RA+ cells. Caucasian adults residing in Nashville, Tennessee made up all the donors. The receptor's source is a man aged 18 to 30 in good health. The chain recombines TRBV2 with TRBJ1-2; D is unresolved. The sequenced sample was naive CD8+ T cells sorted from blood. The CDR3 nucleotides read TGTGCCAGCAGTGACGGTCCAGTCAACTATGGCTACACCTTC. Encoded protein: CASSDGPVNYGYTF.